A selection of T cell receptor beta chains follows, all from one sample in a study of blood T cell repertoires in COVID-19. Sequencing was performed with immunoSEQ multiplex PCR; in TCRdb, only in-frame clones are kept and a portion is missing. This sample has 370,000 or so clones; roughly 86% occur once, and the top ten carry 0.85% to 1.2%. The sequencing sample was made of peripheral blood. The receptors here all came from a human donor with acute or convalescent COVID-19. The donor label of this sample is uncertain. Both conserved end residues are part of each CDR3. The order of the fields is D gene, V gene, CDR3 length, J gene, clone size, CDR3 protein, CDR3 DNA. The D gene is left open where the match is weak. Clone size, where shown, is once, few, many, or a class for clones that have expanded.

TRBD1	TRBV2	13	TRBJ2-7	-	CASSKGQPYEQYF	TGTGCCAGCAGTAAGGGACAGCCCTACGAGCAGTACTTC
TRBD1	TRBV30	17	TRBJ2-1	-	CAWSRDRTYLSYNEQFF	TGTGCCTGGAGCAGGGACAGGACCTATCTCTCCTACAATGAGCAGTTCTTC
-	TRBV11-3	15	TRBJ2-7	-	CASSLAPTGFYEQYF	TGTGCCAGCAGCTTAGCCCCGACAGGCTTCTACGAGCAGTACTTC
-	TRBV7-2	13	TRBJ1-5	-	CASSLDGVQPQHF	TGTGCCAGCAGCTTAGATGGAGTTCAGCCCCAGCATTTT
TRBD1	TRBV5-1	14	TRBJ1-1	-	CASRHRGPENEAFF	TGCGCCAGCAGGCACAGGGGGCCGGAGAACGAAGCTTTCTTT
-	TRBV29-1	13	TRBJ1-1	-	CSVGNRVNTEAFF	TGCAGCGTTGGGAACAGGGTGAACACTGAAGCTTTCTTT
-	TRBV30	14	TRBJ1-1	-	CAWRTRGSSTEAFF	TGTGCCTGGAGAACCCGGGGTTCCTCCACTGAAGCTTTCTTT
TRBD2	TRBV19	14	TRBJ2-7	-	CASSGGGSSYEQYF	TGTGCCAGTAGTGGTGGCGGGAGCTCCTACGAGCAGTACTTC
-	TRBV27	15	TRBJ1-5	once	CASSSWGAGNQPQHF	TGTGCCAGCAGCTCATGGGGCGCGGGGAATCAGCCCCAGCATTTT
-	TRBV7-8	16	TRBJ2-2	few	CASILAPGQNTGELFF	TGTGCCAGCATCCTGGCACCGGGACAGAACACCGGGGAGCTGTTTTTT
-	TRBV19	11	TRBJ1-1	-	CASSIGYGAFF	TGTGCCAGTAGCATCGGTTATGGAGCTTTCTTT
TRBD1	TRBV2	14	TRBJ2-2	once	CASSGTANTGELFF	TGTGCCAGCAGCGGGACAGCGAACACCGGGGAGCTGTTTTTT
TRBD2	TRBV7-8	14	TRBJ2-5	-	CASSTHLAEETQYF	TGTGCTAGCAGCACGCACCTAGCGGAAGAGACCCAGTACTTC
-	TRBV28	12	TRBJ1-2	-	CASYSPNYGYTF	TGTGCCAGCTACTCGCCGAACTATGGCTACACCTTC